One sample yielded the 19 T cell receptor beta chains listed below, sequenced in a study of OX40 agonist ivuxolimab in advanced cancers. TCRdb keeps only in-frame clones here, not all; method: immunoSEQ multiplex PCR. The data contain 71,000 or so clones, around nine tenths of them singletons. Sequencing was performed on CD4+ or CD8+ T cells sorted from blood, taken in a trial of the OX40 agonist ivuxolimab. These receptors were collected from an adult with an advanced solid tumor such as melanoma, head and neck, liver or kidney cancer.

The J gene is TRBJ2-3, the V gene TRBV7-9; tentatively, D is TRBD1 (6 bases). V was pared by 5 bases and J by 3 bases, with 9 bases between. The germline V gene has CDR1 SEHNR and CDR2 FQNEAQ (reference sequence). This CDR3 region has 13 residues. For the CDR3, the DNA is TGTGCCAGCAGCCGAACAGGGACAGATACGCAGTATTTT. It codes for CASSRTGTDTQYF.

This clone occurred once. The chain uses TRBV28 and TRBJ2-3, with TRBD2 identical over 9 bases. This CDR3 spans 15 amino acids. CDR1 MDHEN and CDR2 SYDVKM come from the germline V gene. With V trimmed by 4 bases and J by 3 bases, 5 bases remained unmatched. CDR3 bases: TGTGCCAGCAGTTCGCCGGGACTAGCAACAGATACGCAGTATTTT. Protein product: CASSSPGLATDTQYF.

The chain uses TRBV7-2 and TRBJ1-1; D remains ambiguous. The ends were cut back, 5 bases at V and 4 bases at J, with 8 bases in the middle. Germline V CDR1 and CDR2: SGHTA, FQGNSA. The CDR3 consists of 12 residues. DNA for the CDR3: TGTGCCAGCAGCCACCCGGGCACTGAAGCTTTCTTT. Translating it yields CASSHPGTEAFF.

The CDR3 loop is CASSPVPSGANVLTF. The CDR3 nucleotides read TGTGCCAGCAGCCCCGTCCCTTCTGGGGCCAACGTCCTGACTTTC. The chain carries TRBV7-7 and TRBJ2-6; D unclear. Germline lookup yields CDR1 SSHAT and CDR2 FNYEAQ (reference sequence). The germline V and J ends were trimmed by 5 bases and 1 base, with 9 bases remaining between them. The CDR3 has 15 residues. Complete variable domain (other parts from reference TRBV7-7 and TRBJ2-6): GAGVSQSPRYKVTKRGQDVTLRCDPISSHATLYWYQQALGQGPEFLTYFNYEAQPDKSGLPSDRFSAERPEGSISTLTIQRTEQRDSAMYRCASSPVPSGANVLTFGAGSRLTVL.

The chain uses TRBV5-1 and TRBJ2-7; 9 nucleotides match TRBD1. The trim removed 2 bases at V and 3 bases at J, leaving 6 bases unmatched. Germline-derived CDR1 and CDR2 are SGHRS and YFSETQ. The CDR3 contains 15 residues. CDR3 nucleotides: TGCGCCAGCAGCTTCCAAACAGGGGGCAACTACGAGCAGTACTTC. This encodes CASSFQTGGNYEQYF.

The chain employs TRBV6-1 and TRBJ2-5; D perhaps matches TRBD2 (6 bases). Germline V gene lookup returns CDR1 MNHNS and CDR2 SASEGT. V lost 0 bases and J 5 bases, leaving 10 bases between the germline ends. The CDR3 sequence is 14 residues long. This CDR3 is CASSEALAPETQYF. CDR3 in DNA: TGTGCCAGCAGTGAAGCCCTAGCGCCGGAGACCCAGTACTTC.

In nucleotides, the CDR3 is TGTGCCAGCTCACCAGGCAGTCAGAACACTGAAGCTTTCTTT. Its protein is CASSPGSQNTEAFF. The genes are TRBV18 and TRBJ1-1; D remains ambiguous. The CDR3 sequence is 14 residues long. Germline CDR1 and CDR2: KGHSH and LQKENI. Trimming pared 2 bases from V and 1 base from J, leaving 8 bases between.

The rearrangement uses TRBV7-3 and TRBJ2-5, with D uncertain. There are 13 residues in the CDR3. Germline CDR1 is SGHTA and CDR2 is FQGTGA. The ends were cut back, 5 bases at V and 1 base at J, with 8 bases in the middle. In DNA form, the CDR3 reads TGTGCCAGCAGCCTTGTCAGCCAAGAGACCCAGTACTTC. This sequence encodes CASSLVSQETQYF.

V and J are TRBV7-3 and TRBJ1-1; D perhaps matches TRBD1 (6 bases). CDR3 length: 13 amino acids. Germline V gene data show CDR1 as SGHTA and CDR2 as FQGTGA. V shed 5 bases and J shed 1 base, with 8 bases lying between them. CDR3 residues: CASSLQGNTEAFF. CDR3 bases: TGTGCCAGCAGCCTACAGGGGAACACTGAAGCTTTCTTT.

The J gene is TRBJ1-5, the V gene TRBV30; D not certain. Trimming cost V 2 bases and J 5 bases, with 16 bases left between them. This CDR3 has 15 residues. The germline CDR1 and CDR2 sequences are GTSNPN and SVGIG (reference sequence). The CDR3 protein is CAWSFGPTSDQPQHF. CDR3 in DNA: TGTGCCTGGAGTTTCGGCCCCACCTCGGATCAGCCCCAGCATTTT.

The J gene is TRBJ2-6, the V gene TRBV4-1; D might be TRBD2 (5 bases). Germline V CDR1 and CDR2: MGHRA, YSYEKL. The CDR3 has 16 residues. V was pared by 4 bases and J by 0 bases, with 10 bases between. CDR3 bases: TGCGCCAGCAGCCCGATAGGGAGCTCTGGGGCCAACGTCCTGACTTTC. Protein product: CASSPIGSSGANVLTF.

This chain connects TRBV11-2 to TRBJ2-3; possibly TRBD2 for D (5 bases). With 5 bases removed from V and 8 bases from J, the gap between germline ends came to 23 bases. The CDR3 is made up of 16 amino acids. Germline values: CDR1 SGHAT, CDR2 FQNNGV. CDR3 protein: CASSHLSTWRAATQYF. The CDR3 DNA reads TGTGCCAGCAGCCACCTAAGTACCTGGCGGGCAGCTACGCAGTATTTT.

This clone was seen just once. This chain links TRBV19 with TRBJ1-1, with D uncertain. This CDR3 is 16 amino acids long. Germline values: CDR1 LNHDA, CDR2 SQIVND (reference sequence). Trimming cost V 3 bases and J 5 bases, with 19 bases left between them. The CDR3 sequence is CASSIRAPSPGTEAFF. Here the CDR3 DNA reads TGTGCCAGTAGTATTCGGGCTCCTTCCCCTGGGACTGAAGCTTTCTTT.

The chain couples TRBV28 to TRBJ1-2; TRBD1 matches at 11 bases. Losses at the gene ends were 6 bases for V and 7 bases for J; bases not matched to a gene: 10. Germline assignment: CDR1 MDHEN and CDR2 SYDVKM. The CDR3 has 15 amino acids. The CDR3 DNA sequence: TGTGCCAGCAGCTCCCCCGGACAGGGGGCTCTTGGCTACACCTTC. Translated, it gives CASSSPGQGALGYTF.

The chain employs TRBV4-3 and TRBJ1-6; TRBD1 matches at 8 bases. This CDR3 region has 20 residues. In germline, CDR1 is LGHNA, CDR2 YSLEER. The V and J ends lost 0 bases and 0 bases, in that order; junction bases with no gene match: 10. CDR3 residues: CASSQDAAGGGISYNSPLHF. The DNA for the CDR3 is TGCGCCAGCAGCCAAGATGCGGCAGGGGGCGGAATCTCCTATAATTCACCCCTCCACTTT.

This chain connects TRBV12-5 to TRBJ1-2; 7 positions match TRBD1. V dropped 7 bases and J dropped 4; count of bases not matched to a gene: 18. The CDR3 runs to 17 residues. Per the germline V gene, CDR1 is LGHNT and CDR2 is FRNRAP. CDR3 sequence reads: CASALAKDRSRPYGYTF. The CDR3 nucleotides read TGTGCTAGTGCCCTGGCAAAGGACAGGAGTCGACCCTATGGCTACACCTTC.

V and J are TRBV27 and TRBJ1-6; 9 nucleotides agree with TRBD1. The CDR3 has 18 amino acids. Trimming at V came to 6 bases and at J to 6 bases, leaving 15 bases not matched to a gene. CDR1 and CDR2 from the germline V gene are MNHEY and SMNVEV (reference sequence). DNA of the CDR3: TGTGCCAGCAGCCCCCCCGGGACAGGGTCCCTCGGTAATTCACCCCTCCACTTT. As protein: CASSPPGTGSLGNSPLHF.

The J gene is TRBJ2-3, the V gene TRBV6-5; D not certain. Trimming shortened V by 5 bases and J by 1 base, and 13 bases separated the two germline ends. Germline CDR1 is MNHEY and CDR2 is SVGAGI. CDR3 size: 15 residues. CDR3 nucleotide sequence: TGTGCCAGCAGTAACCGGGCCCAGGGCACAGATACGCAGTATTTT. Encoded protein: CASSNRAQGTDTQYF.

The rearrangement uses TRBV19 and TRBJ2-2, with 14 bases identical to TRBD2. V lost 2 bases, J lost 5 bases, and 4 bases stayed unmatched. The CDR3 covers 17 residues. Germline V gene sequence: CDR1 LNHDA, CDR2 SQIVND (reference sequence). This chain's CDR3 is CASSIPGLAGATGELFF. In nucleotides, the CDR3 is TGTGCCAGTAGTATACCGGGACTAGCGGGAGCTACCGGGGAGCTGTTTTTT.